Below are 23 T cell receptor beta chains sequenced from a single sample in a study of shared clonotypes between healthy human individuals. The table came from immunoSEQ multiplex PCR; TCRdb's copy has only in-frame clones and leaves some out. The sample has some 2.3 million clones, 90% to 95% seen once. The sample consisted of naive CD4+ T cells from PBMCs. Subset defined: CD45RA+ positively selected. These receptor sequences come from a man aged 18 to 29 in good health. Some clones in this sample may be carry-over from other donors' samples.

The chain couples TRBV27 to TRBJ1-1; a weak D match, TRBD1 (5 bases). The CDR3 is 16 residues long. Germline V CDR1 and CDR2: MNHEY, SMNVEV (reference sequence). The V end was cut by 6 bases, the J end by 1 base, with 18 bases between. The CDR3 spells CASRSDPRGGNTEAFF. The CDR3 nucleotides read TGTGCCAGCAGGTCTGATCCGCGGGGGGGGAACACTGAAGCTTTCTTT.

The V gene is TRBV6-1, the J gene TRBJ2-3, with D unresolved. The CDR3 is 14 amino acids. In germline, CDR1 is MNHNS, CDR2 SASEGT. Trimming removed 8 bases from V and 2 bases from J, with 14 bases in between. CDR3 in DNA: TGTGCCAGCCGATCCCCCCGCCCCACAGATACGCAGTATTTT. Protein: CASRSPRPTDTQYF.

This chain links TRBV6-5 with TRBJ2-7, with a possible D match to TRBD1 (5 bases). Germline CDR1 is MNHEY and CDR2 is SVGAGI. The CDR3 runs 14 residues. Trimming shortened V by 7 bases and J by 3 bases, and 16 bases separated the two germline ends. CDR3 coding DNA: TGTGCCAGCACAAGGGGCAATCCAGGCTACGAGCAGTACTTC. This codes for CASTRGNPGYEQYF.

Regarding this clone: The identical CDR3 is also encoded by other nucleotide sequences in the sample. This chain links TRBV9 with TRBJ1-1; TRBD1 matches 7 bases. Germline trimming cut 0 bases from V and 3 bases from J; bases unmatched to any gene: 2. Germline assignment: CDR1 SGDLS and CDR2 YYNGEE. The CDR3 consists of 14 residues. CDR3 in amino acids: CASSVDRGDTEAFF. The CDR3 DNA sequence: TGTGCCAGCAGCGTAGACAGGGGTGACACTGAAGCTTTCTTT. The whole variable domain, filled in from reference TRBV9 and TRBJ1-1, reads DSGVTQTPKHLITATGQRVTLRCSPRSGDLSVYWYQQSLDQGLQFLIQYYNGEERAKGNILERFSAQQFPDLHSELNLSSLELGDSALYFCASSVDRGDTEAFFGQGTRLTVV.

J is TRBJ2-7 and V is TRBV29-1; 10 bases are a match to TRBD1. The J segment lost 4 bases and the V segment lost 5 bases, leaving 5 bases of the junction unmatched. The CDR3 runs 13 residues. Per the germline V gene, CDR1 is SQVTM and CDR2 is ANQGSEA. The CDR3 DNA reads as TGCAGCGTTTTGACAGGGGGCGTTTACGAGCAGTACTTC. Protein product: CSVLTGGVYEQYF.

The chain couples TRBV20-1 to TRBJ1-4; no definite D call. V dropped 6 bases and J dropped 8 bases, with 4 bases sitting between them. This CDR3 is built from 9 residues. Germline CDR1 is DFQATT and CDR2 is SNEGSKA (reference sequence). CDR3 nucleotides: TGCAGTGCCTCGGAAAAACTGTTTTTT. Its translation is CSASEKLFF.

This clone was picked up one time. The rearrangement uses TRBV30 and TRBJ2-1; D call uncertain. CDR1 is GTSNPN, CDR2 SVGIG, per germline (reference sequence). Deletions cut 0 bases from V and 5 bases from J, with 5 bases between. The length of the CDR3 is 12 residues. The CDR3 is CAWSVGNNEQFF. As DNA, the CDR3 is TGTGCCTGGAGTGTAGGGAACAATGAGCAGTTCTTC.

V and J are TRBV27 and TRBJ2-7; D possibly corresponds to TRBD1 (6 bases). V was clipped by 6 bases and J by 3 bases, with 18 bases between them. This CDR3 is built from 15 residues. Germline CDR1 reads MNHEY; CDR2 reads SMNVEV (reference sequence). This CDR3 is CASSRAPGTNYEQYF. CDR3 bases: TGTGCCAGCAGCAGAGCCCCCGGGACAAACTACGAGCAGTACTTC.

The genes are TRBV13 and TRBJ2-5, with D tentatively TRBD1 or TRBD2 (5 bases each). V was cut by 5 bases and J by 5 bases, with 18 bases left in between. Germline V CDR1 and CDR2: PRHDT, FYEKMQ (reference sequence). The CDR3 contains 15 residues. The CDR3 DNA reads TGTGCCAGCAGCCCAGCCCCGGGGCCCGGGGAGACCCAGTACTTC. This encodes CASSPAPGPGETQYF.

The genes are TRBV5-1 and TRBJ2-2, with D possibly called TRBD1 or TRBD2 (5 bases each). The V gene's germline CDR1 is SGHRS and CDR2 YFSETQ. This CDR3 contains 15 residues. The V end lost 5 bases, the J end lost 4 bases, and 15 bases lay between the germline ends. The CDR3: CASSLSGTGTGELFF. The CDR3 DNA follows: TGCGCCAGCAGTCTGTCCGGGACCGGCACCGGGGAGCTGTTTTTT.

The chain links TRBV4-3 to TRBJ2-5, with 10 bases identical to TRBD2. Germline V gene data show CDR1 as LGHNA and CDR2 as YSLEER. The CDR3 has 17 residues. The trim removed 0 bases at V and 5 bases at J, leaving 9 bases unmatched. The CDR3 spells CASSQDLAGEGAETQYF. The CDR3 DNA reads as TGCGCCAGCAGCCAAGATCTAGCGGGAGAGGGAGCGGAGACCCAGTACTTC.

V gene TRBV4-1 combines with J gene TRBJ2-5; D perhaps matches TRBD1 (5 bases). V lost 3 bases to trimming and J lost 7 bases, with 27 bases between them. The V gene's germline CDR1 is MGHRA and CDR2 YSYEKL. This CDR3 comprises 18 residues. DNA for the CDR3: TGCGCCAGCAGCCACAAAGGCTCCGATAGAGACAGTTTTGTGACCCAGTACTTC. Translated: CASSHKGSDRDSFVTQYF.

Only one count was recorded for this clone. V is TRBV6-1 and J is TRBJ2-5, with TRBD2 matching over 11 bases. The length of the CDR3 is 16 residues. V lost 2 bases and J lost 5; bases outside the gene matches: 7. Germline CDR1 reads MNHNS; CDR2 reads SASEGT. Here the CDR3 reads CASSESIAGGPETQYF. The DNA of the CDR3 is TGTGCCAGCAGTGAATCGATAGCGGGAGGGCCCGAGACCCAGTACTTC.

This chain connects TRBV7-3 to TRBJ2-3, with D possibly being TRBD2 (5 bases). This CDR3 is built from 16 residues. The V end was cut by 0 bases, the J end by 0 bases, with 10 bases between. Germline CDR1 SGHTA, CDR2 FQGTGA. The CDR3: CASSLTDSRSTDTQYF. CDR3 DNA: TGTGCCAGCAGCTTAACGGACTCCCGGAGCACAGATACGCAGTATTTT.

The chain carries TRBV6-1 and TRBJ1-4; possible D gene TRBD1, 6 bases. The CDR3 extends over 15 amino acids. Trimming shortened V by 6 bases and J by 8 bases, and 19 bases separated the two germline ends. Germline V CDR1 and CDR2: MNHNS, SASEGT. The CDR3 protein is CASSETGGPGEKLFF. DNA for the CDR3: TGTGCCAGCAGCGAAACCGGGGGGCCGGGGGAAAAACTGTTTTTT.

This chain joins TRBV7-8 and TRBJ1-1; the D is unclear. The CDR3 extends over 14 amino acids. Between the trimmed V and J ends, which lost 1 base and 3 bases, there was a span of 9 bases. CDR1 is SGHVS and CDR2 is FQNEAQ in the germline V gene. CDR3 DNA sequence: TGTGCCAGCAGCTTAGTAAGCCGGTACACTGAAGCTTTCTTT. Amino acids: CASSLVSRYTEAFF.

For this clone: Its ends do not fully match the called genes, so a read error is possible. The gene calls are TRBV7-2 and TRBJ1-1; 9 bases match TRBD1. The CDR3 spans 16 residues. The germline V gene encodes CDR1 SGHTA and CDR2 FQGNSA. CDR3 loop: CASSVASWTGVSEAFF. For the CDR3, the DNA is TGTGCCAGCAGCGTAGCCTCCTGGACAGGGGTCTCTGAAGCTTTCTTT.

The CDR3 nucleotides are TGTGCCAGTAGTGACCAGGACAGGGTTCTTGGCTACACCTTC. Amino acid sequence: CASSDQDRVLGYTF. The chain is built from TRBV19 and TRBJ1-2; TRBD1 aligns across 8 bases. The J segment lost 7 bases and the V segment lost 5 bases, leaving 9 bases of the junction unmatched. Germline loops: CDR1 LNHDA, CDR2 SQIVND (reference sequence). The CDR3 loop spans 14 amino acids.

In DNA, the CDR3 is TGTGCCAGCTCACAACAGGGGTCTTGGGAGACCCAGTACTTC. Its translation: CASSQQGSWETQYF. The chain joins TRBV18 to TRBJ2-5; 7 bases are a match to TRBD1. The CDR3 runs to 14 residues. Looked up from germline, CDR1 is KGHSH and CDR2 is LQKENI. J gave up 5 bases and V 4 bases, and 7 bases lay outside the gene matches.

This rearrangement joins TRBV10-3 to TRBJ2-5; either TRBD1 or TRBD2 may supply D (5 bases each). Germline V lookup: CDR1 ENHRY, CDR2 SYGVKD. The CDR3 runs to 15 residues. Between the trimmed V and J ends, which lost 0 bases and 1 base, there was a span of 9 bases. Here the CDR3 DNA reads TGTGCCATCAGTGAGTCGTCCGGGGCCCAAGAGACCCAGTACTTC. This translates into CAISESSGAQETQYF.

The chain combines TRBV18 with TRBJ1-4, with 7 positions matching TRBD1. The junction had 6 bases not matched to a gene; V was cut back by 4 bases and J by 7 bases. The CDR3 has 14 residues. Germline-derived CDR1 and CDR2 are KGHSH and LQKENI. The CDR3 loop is CASSQGAPVEKLFF. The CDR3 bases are TGTGCCAGCTCACAGGGGGCGCCGGTTGAAAAACTGTTTTTT.

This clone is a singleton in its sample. For the CDR3, the DNA is TGTGCCAGCAGTTACTCGACAGGGGGATGGGAAAAACTGTTTTTT. Amino acids: CASSYSTGGWEKLFF. The V gene is TRBV6-5, the J gene TRBJ1-4; 9 bases match TRBD1. There are 15 residues in the CDR3. V lost 0 bases, J lost 8 bases, and 4 bases stayed unmatched. Germline V gives CDR1 MNHEY, CDR2 SVGAGI.

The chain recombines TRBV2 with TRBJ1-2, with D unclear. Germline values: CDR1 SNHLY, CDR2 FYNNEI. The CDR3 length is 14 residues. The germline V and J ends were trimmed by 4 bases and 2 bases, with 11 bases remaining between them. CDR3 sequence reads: CASSGLEKNYGYTF. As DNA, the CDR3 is TGTGCCAGCAGTGGTCTAGAGAAGAACTATGGCTACACCTTC.